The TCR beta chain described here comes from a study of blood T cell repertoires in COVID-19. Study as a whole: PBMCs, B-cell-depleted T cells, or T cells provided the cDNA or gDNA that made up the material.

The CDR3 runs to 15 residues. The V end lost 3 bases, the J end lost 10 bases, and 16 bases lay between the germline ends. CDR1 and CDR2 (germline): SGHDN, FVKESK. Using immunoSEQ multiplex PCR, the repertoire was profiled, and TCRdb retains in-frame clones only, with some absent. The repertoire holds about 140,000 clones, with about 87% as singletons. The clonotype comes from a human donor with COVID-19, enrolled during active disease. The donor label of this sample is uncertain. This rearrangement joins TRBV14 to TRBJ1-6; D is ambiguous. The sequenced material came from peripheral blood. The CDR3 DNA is TGTGCCAGCAGCCAGGGGTATGAGGGAAACTCACCCCTCCACTTT. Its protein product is CASSQGYEGNSPLHF.